Reported below is one T cell receptor beta chain. Its antigen is not identified. The V and J ends lost 1 base and 2 bases respectively, with 14 bases between them. This CDR3 has 16 amino acids. Germline V lookup: CDR1 SGHVS, CDR2 FQNEAQ. This entry is derived from a study of blood T cells in healthy people across ages. General study findings and limits: In these data, TCR beta diversity tracked strongly with naive T cell percentage.

For the second PCR, which ran for roughly 6 to 11 cycles, a sample-barcoded 5' primer and a J-beta primer mix were used. One entry per CDR3 protein, called by TCRdb with MiXCR from the 5' RACE reads. In the table there are 730,000 or so distinct CDR3 sequences, roughly 47% of which are singletons. The sequenced material came from blood. The chain is built from TRBV7-8 and TRBJ1-1; D is unresolved. The sequence was collected from a woman in her sixties in good health. The CDR3 DNA sequence: TGTGCCAGCAGCTTAGACCGGGCCCTTCCTAACACTGAAGCTTTCTTT. Amino acid sequence: CASSLDRALPNTEAFF. The variable domain in full, with the rest retrieved from reference TRBV7-8 and TRBJ1-1, is GAGVSQSPRYKVAKRGQDVALRCDPISGHVSLFWYQQALGQGPEFLTYFQNEAQLDKSGLPSDRFFAERPEGSVSTLKIQRTQQEDSAVYLCASSLDRALPNTEAFFGQGTRLTVV.